The 13 T cell receptor beta chains below all came from one sample that was sequenced in a study of beta chain features in type 1 diabetes. Expressed TCRB transcripts got sequenced, as all isolated RNA was reverse transcribed. TCRdb's table, derived via immunoSEQ multiplex PCR, lists solely in-frame clones and lacks some. The sample holds around 250,000 clones, 25% to 35% seen once. Sequencing was performed on central memory CD4+ T cells from blood. All receptors come from a man aged 30-40 years in good health.

This clone was seen only a few times. The chain links TRBV18 to TRBJ1-3; D is undetermined. Germline V gene sequence: CDR1 KGHSH, CDR2 LQKENI. Trimming took off 5 bases at V and 2 bases at J, with 13 bases between the two ends. The CDR3 has 15 amino acids. CDR3 residues: CASSSHWGAGNTIYF. In nucleotides, the CDR3 is TGTGCCAGCTCATCCCATTGGGGAGCTGGAAACACCATATATTTT.

The chain links TRBV28 to TRBJ2-5, with a tentative D call TRBD1 (5 bases). V lost 0 bases to trimming and J lost 3 bases, with 5 bases between them. Germline assignment: CDR1 MDHEN and CDR2 SYDVKM. The CDR3 contains 13 residues. CDR3 nucleotides: TGTGCCAGCAGTTTATGGGACAAAGAGACCCAGTACTTC. Protein product: CASSLWDKETQYF.

Only one count was recorded for this clone. The V call is TRBV5-1, the J call TRBJ2-1; perhaps TRBD1 as D (5 bases). The CDR3 contains 14 residues. Trimming left V 0 bases short and J 5 bases short, with 9 bases between. Germline V gives CDR1 SGHRS, CDR2 YFSETQ. CDR3 region: CASSLGQLHNEQFF. The CDR3 DNA reads as TGCGCCAGCAGCTTGGGACAGCTCCACAATGAGCAGTTCTTC.

This clone showed up many times. This chain joins TRBV19 and TRBJ2-3; D gene uncertain. The CDR3 length is 13 residues. Germline lookup yields CDR1 LNHDA and CDR2 SQIVND (reference sequence). V was cut by 3 bases and J by 5 bases, with 9 bases left in between. This CDR3 is CASSIEAKDTQYF. The CDR3 region has the DNA TGTGCCAGTAGTATCGAGGCTAAAGATACGCAGTATTTT.

CDR3 region: CASGVANRYEQYF. CDR3 nucleotides: TGTGCCAGCGGGGTGGCGAACAGATACGAGCAGTACTTC. This chain joins TRBV2 and TRBJ2-7; D remains ambiguous. CDR3 length equals 13 residues. The V gene lost 8 bases and the J gene lost 4 bases, with 15 bases spanning the gap. The germline V gene encodes CDR1 SNHLY and CDR2 FYNNEI.

V is TRBV10-3 and J is TRBJ2-3; TRBD2 aligns across 9 bases. V lost 5 bases, J lost 7 bases, and 10 bases stayed unmatched. Per the germline V gene, CDR1 is ENHRY and CDR2 is SYGVKD. The CDR3 has 15 amino acids. The CDR3 is CAISLSSGRRHTQYF. For the CDR3, the DNA is TGTGCCATCAGTTTGTCAAGCGGGAGGAGACATACGCAGTATTTT.

This clone showed up just a few times. The rearrangement uses TRBV7-9 and TRBJ2-7; D is undetermined. In germline, CDR1 is SEHNR, CDR2 FQNEAQ (reference sequence). V gave up 7 bases and J gave up 4 bases, with 20 bases separating them. This CDR3 has 15 amino acids. The chain's CDR3 is CASNSLEHMVYEQYF. In DNA, the CDR3 is TGTGCCAGCAACTCGTTGGAACACATGGTATACGAGCAGTACTTC.

This clone was seen a handful of times. The chain couples TRBV11-2 to TRBJ2-5, with 7 bases fitting TRBD2. V lost 5 bases to trimming and J lost 7 bases; unmatched junction nucleotides: 13. Germline V gene data show CDR1 as SGHAT and CDR2 as FQNNGV. CDR3 length: 15 amino acids. The CDR3 nucleotides are TGTGCCAGCAGCCCCCGGGAGCGGGATATTGTGACCCAGTACTTC. Its protein is CASSPRERDIVTQYF.

This chain connects TRBV4-1 to TRBJ2-3; D remains ambiguous. Trimming cost V 1 base and J 1 base, with 15 bases left between them. Per the germline V gene, CDR1 is MGHRA and CDR2 is YSYEKL. CDR3 length: 17 residues. The CDR3 region has the DNA TGCGCCAGCAGCCAAGTTCGGATGGTGCATGGCACAGATACGCAGTATTTT. This translates into CASSQVRMVHGTDTQYF.

Many counts were recorded for this clone. This sequence joins TRBV18 and TRBJ2-7, with 10 nucleotides matching TRBD2. Germline CDR1 and CDR2: KGHSH and LQKENI. This CDR3 is built from 15 residues. Germline trimming cut 8 bases from V and 3 bases from J; bases unmatched to any gene: 10. The CDR3 loop is CASTQLAGNRYEQYF. The CDR3 DNA reads TGTGCCAGCACCCAACTAGCGGGGAATCGCTACGAGCAGTACTTC.

The CDR3 is CASSFFLGQSVGETQYF. CDR3 nucleotides: TGTGCCAGCAGCTTTTTCCTGGGACAGTCGGTCGGAGAGACCCAGTACTTC. The rearrangement joins TRBV7-9 to TRBJ2-5; 7 positions match TRBD1. Germline V CDR1 and CDR2: SEHNR, FQNEAQ (reference sequence). V shed 3 bases, J shed 4 bases, and the junction held 14 bases outside the gene matches. The CDR3 length is 17 residues.

This clone was picked up a small number of times. This chain uses TRBV2 with TRBJ2-3, with 10 bases lining up with TRBD1. With V trimmed by 4 bases and J by 5 bases, 6 bases remained unmatched. Germline V gene lookup returns CDR1 SNHLY and CDR2 FYNNEI. This CDR3 region has 15 residues. The CDR3 here is CASSVRGQGIDTQYF. For the CDR3, the DNA is TGTGCCAGCAGTGTCCGGGGACAGGGGATAGATACGCAGTATTTT.

The rearrangement links TRBV18 to TRBJ2-2; a weak D match, TRBD1 (5 bases). Trimming took off 5 bases at V and 3 bases at J, with 13 bases between the two ends. CDR1 is KGHSH and CDR2 is LQKENI in the germline V gene. This CDR3 is built from 15 residues. CDR3 sequence: CASSTAAGHTGELFF. DNA of the CDR3: TGTGCCAGCTCAACCGCGGCAGGGCACACCGGGGAGCTGTTTTTT.